This T cell receptor beta chain was observed in a study of cytomegalovirus exposure and HLA in healthy donors. Regarding the study as a whole: Despite most TCR sequences being rare, some public TCRs occurred in many donors.

The method was immunoSEQ multiplex PCR; TCRdb's version includes in-frame clones alone and lacks a portion of them. The profile shows about 48,000 clones, roughly 85% of them singletons. From germline, CDR1 is MDHEN and CDR2 SYDVKM. V lost 5 bases, J lost 4 bases, and 8 bases stayed unmatched. The CDR3 length is 15 residues. As for this clone: What it binds is unknown.

This sequence originates from a woman aged 25 to 39 in good health and CMV-seronegative. The material sequenced was PBMCs. The genes are TRBV28 and TRBJ2-7; 10 nucleotides align to TRBD1. Here the CDR3 DNA reads TGTGCCAGCAGTCCCACCGGGGACAGGGGATACGAGCAGTACTTC. It yields the protein CASSPTGDRGYEQYF.